This record looks at one TCR beta chain sequence and its context. Its antigen remains unidentified. TCRdb's table, derived via immunoSEQ multiplex PCR, lists solely in-frame clones and lacks some. In the table there are under 4,000 clones, about 84% of which are singletons. The length of the CDR3 is 13 residues. Trimming took off 5 bases at V and 3 bases at J, with 7 bases between the two ends. Germline values: CDR1 MNHEY, CDR2 SMNVEV (reference sequence). This sample is part of a study of immune cell composition in non-small cell lung cancer. Findings and caveats of the study: TIL tumour reactivity correlated with maximal tumour-associated clone frequency in adenocarcinoma.

The source of this sequence is a human donor with non-small cell lung cancer. The material sequenced was lung tumor tissue. The rearrangement uses TRBV27 and TRBJ2-2; D uncertain. CDR3 DNA sequence: TGTGCCAGCAGTATCATGTACACCGGGGAGCTGTTTTTT. This translates into CASSIMYTGELFF.